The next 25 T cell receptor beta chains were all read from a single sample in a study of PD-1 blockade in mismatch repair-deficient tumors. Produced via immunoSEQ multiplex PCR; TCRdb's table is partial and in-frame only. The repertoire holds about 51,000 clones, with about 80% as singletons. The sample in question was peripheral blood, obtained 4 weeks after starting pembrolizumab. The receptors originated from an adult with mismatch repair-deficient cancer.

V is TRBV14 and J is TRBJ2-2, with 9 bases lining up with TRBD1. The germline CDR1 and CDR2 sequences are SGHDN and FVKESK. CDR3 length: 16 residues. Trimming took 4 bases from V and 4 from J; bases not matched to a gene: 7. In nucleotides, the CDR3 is TGTGCCAGCAGCCCTCCGGGACAGGGCAGCACCGGGGAGCTGTTTTTT. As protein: CASSPPGQGSTGELFF. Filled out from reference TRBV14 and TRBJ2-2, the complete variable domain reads EAGVTQFPSHSVIEKGQTVTLRCDPISGHDNLYWYRRVMGKEIKFLLHFVKESKQDESGMPNNRFLAERTGGTYSTLKVQPAELEDSGVYFCASSPPGQGSTGELFFGEGSRLTVL.

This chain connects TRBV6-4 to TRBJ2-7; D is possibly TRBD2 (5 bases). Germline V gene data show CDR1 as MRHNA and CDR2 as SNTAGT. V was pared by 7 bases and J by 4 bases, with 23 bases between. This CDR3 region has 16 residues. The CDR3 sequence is CASMLSFETSGYEQYF. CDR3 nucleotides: TGTGCCAGCATGCTATCTTTCGAAACGTCGGGGTACGAGCAGTACTTC.

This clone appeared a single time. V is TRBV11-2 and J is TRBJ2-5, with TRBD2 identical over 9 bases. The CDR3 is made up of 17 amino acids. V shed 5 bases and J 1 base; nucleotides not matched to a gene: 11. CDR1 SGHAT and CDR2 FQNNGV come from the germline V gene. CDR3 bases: TGTGCCAGCAGCCCGGGGGGGCTAGCGGGGCTCCAAGAGACCCAGTACTTC. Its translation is CASSPGGLAGLQETQYF.

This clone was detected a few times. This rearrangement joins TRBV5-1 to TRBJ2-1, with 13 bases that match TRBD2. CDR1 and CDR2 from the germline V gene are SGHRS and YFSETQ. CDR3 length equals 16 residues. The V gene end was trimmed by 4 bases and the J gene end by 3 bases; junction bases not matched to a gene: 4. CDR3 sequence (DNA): TGCGCCAGCAGCCCACTAGCGGGAGGGGACTACAATGAGCAGTTCTTC. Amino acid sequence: CASSPLAGGDYNEQFF.

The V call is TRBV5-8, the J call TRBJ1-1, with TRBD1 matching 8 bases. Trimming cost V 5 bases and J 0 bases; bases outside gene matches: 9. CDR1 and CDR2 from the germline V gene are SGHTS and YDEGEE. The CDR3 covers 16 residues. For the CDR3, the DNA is TGTGCCAGCAGGTATGGGACAGGCTATATGAACACTGAAGCTTTCTTT. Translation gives CASRYGTGYMNTEAFF. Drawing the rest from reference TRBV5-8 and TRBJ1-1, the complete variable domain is EAGVTQSPTHLIKTRGQQATLRCSPISGHTSVYWYQQALGLGLQFLLWYDEGEERNRGNFPPRFSGRQFPNYSSELNVNALELEDSALYLCASRYGTGYMNTEAFFGQGTRLTVV.

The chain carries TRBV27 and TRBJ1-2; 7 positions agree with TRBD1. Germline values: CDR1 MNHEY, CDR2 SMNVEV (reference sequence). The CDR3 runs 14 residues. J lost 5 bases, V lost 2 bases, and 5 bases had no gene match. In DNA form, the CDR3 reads TGTGCCAGCAGTTTAAATCCAGGGGGTTATGGCTACACCTTC. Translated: CASSLNPGGYGYTF.

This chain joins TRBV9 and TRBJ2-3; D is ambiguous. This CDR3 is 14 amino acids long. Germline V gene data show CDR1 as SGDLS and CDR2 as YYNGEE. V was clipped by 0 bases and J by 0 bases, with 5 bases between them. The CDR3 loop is CASSVGTSTDTQYF. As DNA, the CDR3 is TGTGCCAGCAGCGTAGGCACTAGCACAGATACGCAGTATTTT.

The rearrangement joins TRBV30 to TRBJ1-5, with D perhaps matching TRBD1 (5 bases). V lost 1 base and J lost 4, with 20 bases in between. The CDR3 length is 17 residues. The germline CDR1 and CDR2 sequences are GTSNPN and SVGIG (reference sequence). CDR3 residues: CAWSAFPGREDNQPQHF. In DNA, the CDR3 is TGTGCCTGGAGTGCATTCCCCGGCAGGGAAGATAATCAGCCCCAGCATTTT.

CDR3 amino acids: CASSLDADASTDTQYF. The CDR3 DNA reads TGTGCCAGCAGCTTAGACGCGGATGCTAGCACAGATACGCAGTATTTT. This chain links TRBV11-3 with TRBJ2-3, with D uncertain. The CDR3 runs to 16 residues. V was shortened by 0 bases and J by 0 bases, with 10 bases between the two germline ends. The germline gives CDR1 SGHNT, CDR2 YENEEA. The full variable domain, its missing parts supplied by reference TRBV11-3 and TRBJ2-3, is EAGVVQSPRYKIIEKKQPVAFWCNPISGHNTLYWYLQNLGQGPELLIRYENEEAVDDSQLPKDRFSAERLKGVDSTLKIQPAELGDSAVYLCASSLDADASTDTQYFGPGTRLTVL.

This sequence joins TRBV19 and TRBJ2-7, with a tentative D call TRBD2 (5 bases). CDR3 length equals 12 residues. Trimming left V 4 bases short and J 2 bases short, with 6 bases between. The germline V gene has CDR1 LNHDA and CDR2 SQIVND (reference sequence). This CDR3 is CASSTGTYEQYF. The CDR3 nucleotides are TGTGCCAGTAGTACGGGGACCTACGAGCAGTACTTC.

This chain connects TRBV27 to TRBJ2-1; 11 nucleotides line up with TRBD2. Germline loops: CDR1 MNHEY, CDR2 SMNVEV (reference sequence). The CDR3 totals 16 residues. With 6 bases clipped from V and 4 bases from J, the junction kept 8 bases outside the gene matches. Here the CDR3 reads CASSPDSGRGYNEQFF. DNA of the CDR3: TGTGCCAGCAGCCCTGATAGCGGGAGGGGATACAATGAGCAGTTCTTC.

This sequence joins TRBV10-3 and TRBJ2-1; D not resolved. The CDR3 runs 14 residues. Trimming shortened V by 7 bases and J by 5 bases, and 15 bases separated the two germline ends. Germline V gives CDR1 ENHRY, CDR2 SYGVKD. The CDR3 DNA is TGTGCCATCAAATCCCCAGGTTTCGACAATGAGCAGTTCTTC. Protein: CAIKSPGFDNEQFF.

CDR3 sequence: CASSKTAQGDEQFF. CDR3 in DNA: TGTGCCAGTAGCAAAACTGCACAGGGAGATGAGCAGTTCTTC. The chain joins TRBV19 to TRBJ2-1; maybe TRBD1 (6 bases). Germline V gives CDR1 LNHDA, CDR2 SQIVND (reference sequence). This CDR3 is built from 14 residues. V was shortened by 6 bases and J by 8 bases, with 17 bases between the two germline ends.

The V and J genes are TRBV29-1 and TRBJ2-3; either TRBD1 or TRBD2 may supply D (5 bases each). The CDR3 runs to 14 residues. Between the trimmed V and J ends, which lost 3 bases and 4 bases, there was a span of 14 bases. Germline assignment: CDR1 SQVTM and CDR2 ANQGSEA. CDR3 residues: CSVEKGPRADTQYF. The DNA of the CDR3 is TGCAGCGTTGAGAAGGGGCCGAGGGCAGATACGCAGTATTTT.

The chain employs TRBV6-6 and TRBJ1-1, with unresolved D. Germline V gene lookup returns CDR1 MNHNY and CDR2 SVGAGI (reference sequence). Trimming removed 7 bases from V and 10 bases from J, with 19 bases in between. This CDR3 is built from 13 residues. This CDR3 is CASTTRPGSGAFF. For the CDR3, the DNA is TGTGCCAGCACTACCCGACCGGGATCAGGAGCTTTCTTT.

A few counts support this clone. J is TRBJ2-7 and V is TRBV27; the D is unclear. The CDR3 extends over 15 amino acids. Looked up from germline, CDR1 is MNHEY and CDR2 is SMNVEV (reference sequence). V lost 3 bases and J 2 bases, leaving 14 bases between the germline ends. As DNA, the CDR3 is TGTGCCAGCAGTTTGTCCCAGGCCTCTACCTACGAGCAGTACTTC. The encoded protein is CASSLSQASTYEQYF.

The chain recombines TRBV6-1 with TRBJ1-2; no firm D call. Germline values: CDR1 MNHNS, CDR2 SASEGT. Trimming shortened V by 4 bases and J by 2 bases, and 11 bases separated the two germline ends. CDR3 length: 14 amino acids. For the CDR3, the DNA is TGTGCCAGCAGTGCCACCGGGGTCAACTATGGCTACACCTTC. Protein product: CASSATGVNYGYTF.

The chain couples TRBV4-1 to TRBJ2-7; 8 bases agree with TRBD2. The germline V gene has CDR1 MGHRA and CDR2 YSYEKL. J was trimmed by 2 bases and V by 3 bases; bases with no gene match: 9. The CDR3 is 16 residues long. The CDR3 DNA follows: TGCGCCAGCAGCCATTCCCCGGGACTAGTTCCCTACGAGCAGTACTTC. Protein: CASSHSPGLVPYEQYF.

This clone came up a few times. Here the CDR3 reads CASSPHLGQPQHF. DNA for the CDR3: TGTGCCAGCAGTCCGCACCTAGGGCAGCCCCAGCATTTT. This chain links TRBV7-6 with TRBJ1-5; no definite D call. Trimming removed 6 bases at V and 7 bases at J, with 13 bases between. Germline loops: CDR1 SGHVS, CDR2 FNYEAQ. The CDR3 runs to 13 residues.

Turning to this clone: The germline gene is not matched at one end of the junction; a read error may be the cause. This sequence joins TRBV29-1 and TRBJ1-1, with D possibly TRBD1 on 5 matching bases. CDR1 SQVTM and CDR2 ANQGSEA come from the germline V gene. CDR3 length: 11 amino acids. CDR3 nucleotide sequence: TGTGTCGTGGGGACGGGGGTTGGTGCTTTCTTT. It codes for CVVGTGVGAFF. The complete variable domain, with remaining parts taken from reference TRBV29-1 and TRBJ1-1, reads SAVISQKPSRDICQRGTSLTIQCQVDSQVTMMFWYRQQPGQSLTLIATANQGSEATYESGFVIDKFPISRPNLTFSTLTVSNMSPEDSSIYLCVVGTGVGAFFGQGTRLTVV.

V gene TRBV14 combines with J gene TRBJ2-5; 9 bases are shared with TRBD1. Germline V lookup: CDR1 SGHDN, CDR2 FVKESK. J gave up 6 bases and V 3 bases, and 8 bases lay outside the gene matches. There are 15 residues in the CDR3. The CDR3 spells CASSHSGTGRKTQYF. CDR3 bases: TGTGCCAGCAGCCACTCCGGGACAGGGAGAAAGACCCAGTACTTC.

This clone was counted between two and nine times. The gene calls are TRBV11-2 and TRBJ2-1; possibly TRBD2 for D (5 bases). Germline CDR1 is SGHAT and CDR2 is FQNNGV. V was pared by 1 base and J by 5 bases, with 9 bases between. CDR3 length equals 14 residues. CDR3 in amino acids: CASSLAGSNNEQFF. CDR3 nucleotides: TGTGCCAGCAGCTTAGCGGGAAGTAACAATGAGCAGTTCTTC. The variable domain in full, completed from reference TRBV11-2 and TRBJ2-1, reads EAGVAQSPRYKIIEKRQSVAFWCNPISGHATLYWYQQILGQGPKLLIQFQNNGVVDDSQLPKDRFSAERLKGVDSTLKIQPAKLEDSAVYLCASSLAGSNNEQFFGPGTRLTVL.

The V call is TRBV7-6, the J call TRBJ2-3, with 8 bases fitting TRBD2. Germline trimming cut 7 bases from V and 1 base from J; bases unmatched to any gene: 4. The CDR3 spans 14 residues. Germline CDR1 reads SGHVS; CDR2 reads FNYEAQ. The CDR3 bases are TGTGCCAGCACACCGGGACTAGGCACAGATACGCAGTATTTT. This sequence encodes CASTPGLGTDTQYF.

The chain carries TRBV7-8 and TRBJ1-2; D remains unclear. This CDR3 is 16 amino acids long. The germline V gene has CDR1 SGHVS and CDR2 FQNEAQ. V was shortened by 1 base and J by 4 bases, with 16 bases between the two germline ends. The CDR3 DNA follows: TGTGCCAGCAGCTTAGGGCAGTCGGGGATTCCCTATGGCTACACCTTC. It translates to CASSLGQSGIPYGYTF.

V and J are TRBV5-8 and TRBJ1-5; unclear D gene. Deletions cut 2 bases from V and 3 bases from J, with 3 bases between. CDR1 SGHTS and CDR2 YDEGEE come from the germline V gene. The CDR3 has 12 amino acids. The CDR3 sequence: CASSFSNQPQHF. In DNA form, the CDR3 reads TGTGCCAGCAGCTTCTCCAATCAGCCCCAGCATTTT.